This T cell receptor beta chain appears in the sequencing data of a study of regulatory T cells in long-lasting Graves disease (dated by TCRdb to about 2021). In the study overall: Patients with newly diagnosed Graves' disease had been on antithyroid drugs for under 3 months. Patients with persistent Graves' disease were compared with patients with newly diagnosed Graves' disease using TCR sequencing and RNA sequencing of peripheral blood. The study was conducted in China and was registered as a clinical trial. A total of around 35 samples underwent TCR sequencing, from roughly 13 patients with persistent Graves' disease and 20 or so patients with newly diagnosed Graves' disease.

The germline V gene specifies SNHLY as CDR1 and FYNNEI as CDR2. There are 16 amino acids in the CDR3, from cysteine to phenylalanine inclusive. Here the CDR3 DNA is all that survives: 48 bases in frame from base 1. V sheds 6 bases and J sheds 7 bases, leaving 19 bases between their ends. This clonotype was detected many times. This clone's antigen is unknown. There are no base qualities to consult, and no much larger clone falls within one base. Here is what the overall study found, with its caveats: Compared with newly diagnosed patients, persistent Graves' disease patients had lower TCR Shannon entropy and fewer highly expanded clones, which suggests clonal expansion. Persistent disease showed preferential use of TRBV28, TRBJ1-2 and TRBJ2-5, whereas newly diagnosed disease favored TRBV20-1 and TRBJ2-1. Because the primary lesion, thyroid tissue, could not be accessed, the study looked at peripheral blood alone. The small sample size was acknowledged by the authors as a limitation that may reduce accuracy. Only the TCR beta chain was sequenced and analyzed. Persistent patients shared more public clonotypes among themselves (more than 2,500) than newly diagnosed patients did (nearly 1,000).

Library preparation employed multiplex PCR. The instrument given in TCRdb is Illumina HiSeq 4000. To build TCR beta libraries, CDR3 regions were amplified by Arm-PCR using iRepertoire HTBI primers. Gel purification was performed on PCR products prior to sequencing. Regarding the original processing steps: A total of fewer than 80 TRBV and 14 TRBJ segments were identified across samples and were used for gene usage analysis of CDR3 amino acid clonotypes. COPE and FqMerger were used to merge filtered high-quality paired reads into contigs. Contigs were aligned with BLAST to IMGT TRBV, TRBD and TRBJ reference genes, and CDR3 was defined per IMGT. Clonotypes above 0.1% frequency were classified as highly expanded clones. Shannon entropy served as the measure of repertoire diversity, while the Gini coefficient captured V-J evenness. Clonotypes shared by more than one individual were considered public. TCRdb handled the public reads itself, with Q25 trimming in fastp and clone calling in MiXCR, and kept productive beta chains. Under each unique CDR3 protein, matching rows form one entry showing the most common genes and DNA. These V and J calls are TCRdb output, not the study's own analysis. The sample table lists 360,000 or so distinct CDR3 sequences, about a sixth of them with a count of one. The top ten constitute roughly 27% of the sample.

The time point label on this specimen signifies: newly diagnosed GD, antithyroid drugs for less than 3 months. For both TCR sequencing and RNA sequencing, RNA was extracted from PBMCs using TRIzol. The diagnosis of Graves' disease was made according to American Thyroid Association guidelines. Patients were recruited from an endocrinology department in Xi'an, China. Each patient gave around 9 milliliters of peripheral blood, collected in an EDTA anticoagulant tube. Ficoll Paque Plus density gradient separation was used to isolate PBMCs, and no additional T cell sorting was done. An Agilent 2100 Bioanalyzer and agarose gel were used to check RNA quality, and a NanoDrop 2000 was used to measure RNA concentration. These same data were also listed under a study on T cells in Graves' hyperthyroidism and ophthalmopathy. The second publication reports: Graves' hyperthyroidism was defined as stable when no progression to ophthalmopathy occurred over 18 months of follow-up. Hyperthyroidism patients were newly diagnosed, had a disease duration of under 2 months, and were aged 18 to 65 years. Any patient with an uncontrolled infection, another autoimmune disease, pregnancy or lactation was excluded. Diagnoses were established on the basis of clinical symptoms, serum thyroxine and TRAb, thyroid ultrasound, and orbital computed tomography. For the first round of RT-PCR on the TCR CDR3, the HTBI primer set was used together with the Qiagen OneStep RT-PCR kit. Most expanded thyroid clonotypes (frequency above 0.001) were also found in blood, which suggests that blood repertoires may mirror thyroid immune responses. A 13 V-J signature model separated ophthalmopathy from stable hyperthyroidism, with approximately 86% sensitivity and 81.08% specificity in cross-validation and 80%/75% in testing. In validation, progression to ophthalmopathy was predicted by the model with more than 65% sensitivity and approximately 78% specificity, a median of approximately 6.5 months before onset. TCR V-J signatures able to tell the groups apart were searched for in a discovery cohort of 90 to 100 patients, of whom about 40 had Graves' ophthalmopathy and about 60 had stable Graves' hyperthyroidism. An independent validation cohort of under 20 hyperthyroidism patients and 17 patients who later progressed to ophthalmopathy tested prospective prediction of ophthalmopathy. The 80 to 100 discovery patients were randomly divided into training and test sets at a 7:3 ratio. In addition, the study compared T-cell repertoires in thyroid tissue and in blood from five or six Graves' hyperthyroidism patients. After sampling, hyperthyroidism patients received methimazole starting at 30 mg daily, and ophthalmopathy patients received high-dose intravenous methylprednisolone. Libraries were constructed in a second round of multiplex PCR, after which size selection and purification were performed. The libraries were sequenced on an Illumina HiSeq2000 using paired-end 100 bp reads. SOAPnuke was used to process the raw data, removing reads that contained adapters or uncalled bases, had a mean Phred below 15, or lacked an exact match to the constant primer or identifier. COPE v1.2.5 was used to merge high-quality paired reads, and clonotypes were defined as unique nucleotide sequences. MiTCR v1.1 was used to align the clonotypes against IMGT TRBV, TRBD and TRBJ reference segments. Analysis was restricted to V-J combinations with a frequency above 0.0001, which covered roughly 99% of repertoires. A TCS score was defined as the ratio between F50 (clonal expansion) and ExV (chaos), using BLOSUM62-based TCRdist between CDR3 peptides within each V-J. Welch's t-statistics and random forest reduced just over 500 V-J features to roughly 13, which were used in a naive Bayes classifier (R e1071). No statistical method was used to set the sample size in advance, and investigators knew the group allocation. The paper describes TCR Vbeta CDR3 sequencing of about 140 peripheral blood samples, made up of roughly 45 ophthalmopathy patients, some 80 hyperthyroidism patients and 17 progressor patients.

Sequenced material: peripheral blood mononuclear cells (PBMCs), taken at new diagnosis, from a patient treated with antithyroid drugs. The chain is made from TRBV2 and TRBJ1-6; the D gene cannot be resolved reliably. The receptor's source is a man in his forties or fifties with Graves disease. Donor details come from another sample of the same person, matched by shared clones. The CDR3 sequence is CASSGRQSGRNSPLHF. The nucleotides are TGTGCCAGCAGCGGACGGCAGTCAGGACGGAATTCACCCCTCCACTTT. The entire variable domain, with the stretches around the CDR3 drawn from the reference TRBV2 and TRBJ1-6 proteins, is EPEVTQTPSHQVTQMGQEVILRCVPISNHLYFYWYRQILGQKVEFLVSFYNNEISEKSEIFDDQFSVERPDGSNFTLKIRSTKLEDSAMYFCASSGRQSGRNSPLHFGNGTRLTVT.